This T cell receptor (beta chain) was captured by sequencing in a study of blood T cell repertoires in COVID-19. Assay: immunoSEQ multiplex PCR; the TCRdb copy retains only in-frame clones and omits some. Of roughly 65,000 clones listed, 60% to 85% are singletons. Germline CDR1 is KGHSH and CDR2 is LQKENI. Unmatched junction bases numbered 5, after V lost 6 bases and J lost 4 bases. This CDR3 is 14 amino acids long. Material: peripheral blood. This receptor was obtained from a human donor in a cohort sampled during active COVID-19. The chain combines TRBV18 with TRBJ2-1; 8 bases are shared with TRBD1. CDR3 sequence: CASSPGQVYNEQFF. In nucleotides, the CDR3 is TGTGCCAGCTCCCCGGGACAGGTATACAATGAGCAGTTCTTC.